Listed below are T cell receptor beta chains from one sample, sequenced in a study of early T cells in non-severe SARS-CoV-2 infection. TCRdb re-called the 5' RACE reads with MiXCR, one entry per CDR3 protein. The repertoire has about 59,000 distinct CDR3 sequences, approximately 13% of them found once; the top ten carry about 10%. The starting material was whole blood, obtained at baseline. These receptor sequences come from an adult who was a healthcare worker with PCR-confirmed SARS-CoV-2 infection or an uninfected control (not recorded which). CDR3s include the opening cysteine and the closing phenylalanine or tryptophan. D genes are given only for firm matches. A clone size is listed for some rows: how often the clone was seen (once, few, many), or a class if it is expanded.

d_gene	v_gene	j_gene	abundance	CDR3nt	CDR3aa
NA	TRBV9	TRBJ1-1	few	TGTGCCAGCAGCGTCGAACAGGGTCGGGGTGAAGCTTTCTTT	CASSVEQGRGEAFF
NA	TRBV10-3	TRBJ2-7	NA	TGTGCCATCAGTGAGGGAAGCTACGAGCAGTACTTC	CAISEGSYEQYF
TRBD2	TRBV27	TRBJ2-2	NA	TGTGCCAGCAGTTTAGCTAGCGGGGTCATCGGGGAGCTGTTTTTT	CASSLASGVIGELFF
NA	TRBV7-2	TRBJ2-7	many	TGTGCCAGCAGCTTGGGCGGGTTGGCCGAGCAGTACTTC	CASSLGGLAEQYF
TRBD2	TRBV7-2	TRBJ2-3	many	TGTGCCAGCAGCTTAGTAGCGGGGGGAGGGCCGGATACGCAGTATTTT	CASSLVAGGGPDTQYF
NA	TRBV2	TRBJ1-2	NA	TGTGCCAAATATGGCTACACCTTC	CAKYGYTF
NA	TRBV4-3	TRBJ2-4	NA	TGCGCCAGCAGCCAAGATAGTAGTCTGGCGGGAGCCAAAAACATTCAGTACTTC	CASSQDSSLAGAKNIQYF
NA	TRBV4-2	TRBJ2-6	few	TGTGCCAGCAGCCTCCTTGGGGCCAACGTCCTGACTTTC	CASSLLGANVLTF
NA	TRBV7-2	TRBJ1-2	NA	TGTGCCAGCAGCTTATCCGGAGTATATGGCTACACCTTC	CASSLSGVYGYTF
NA	TRBV6-5	TRBJ1-1	many	TGTGCCAGCAGTTACGGTGAGAACACTGAAGCTTTCTTT	CASSYGENTEAFF
TRBD2	TRBV19	TRBJ2-1	NA	TGTGCCAGCAGTAGGGAGGGACTAGCGGGTTACAATGAGCAGTTCTTC	CASSREGLAGYNEQFF
TRBD1	TRBV12-3/TRBV12-4	TRBJ1-4	NA	TGTGCCAGCAGTTTGGCACAGGGGGCTTCTAATGAAAAACTGTTTTTT	CASSLAQGASNEKLFF
NA	TRBV5-4	TRBJ2-1	few	TGTGCCAGCAGCTTAACCGGGACAAGAAAGGATGAGCAGTTCTTC	CASSLTGTRKDEQFF
TRBD1	TRBV5-6	TRBJ1-4	NA	TGTGCCAGCAGCGGCGCCGGGACAGATAATGAAAAACTGTTTTTT	CASSGAGTDNEKLFF
NA	TRBV10-3	TRBJ1-1	NA	TGTGCCATCAGCGCCGACAGGCTGAACACTGAAGCTTTCTTT	CAISADRLNTEAFF
NA	TRBV12-5	TRBJ1-1	NA	TGTGCTAGTGGCCCGGACAGGAACACTGAAGCTTTCTTT	CASGPDRNTEAFF
NA	TRBV12-3/TRBV12-4	TRBJ1-5	many	TGTGCCAGCAGGCACAGGTATGAGGTTCAGCCCCAGCATTTT	CASRHRYEVQPQHF
TRBD2	TRBV20-1	TRBJ2-3	NA	TGCAGTGCTAATCTAGCGGGAGCCGCAGATACGCAGTATTTT	CSANLAGAADTQYF
TRBD1	TRBV24-1	TRBJ2-7	NA	TGTGCCACCTTTACGACAGGGTACGAGCAGTACTTC	CATFTTGYEQYF
NA	TRBV7-6	TRBJ1-1	few	TGTGCCAGCAGCTCCGATGTGAACACTGAAGCTTTCTTT	CASSSDVNTEAFF
NA	TRBV5-6	TRBJ1-1	few	TGTGCCAGCACCAAGACAGCGATGAACACTGAAGCTTTCTTT	CASTKTAMNTEAFF
NA	TRBV18	TRBJ1-4	NA	TGTGCCAGCTCTCCCCAGGCAGGGGTGAATGAAAAACTGTTTTTT	CASSPQAGVNEKLFF
TRBD2	TRBV7-8	TRBJ2-5	many	TGTGCCAGCAGCTTAGGGCGGGGGGCTAAAGAGACCCAGTACTTC	CASSLGRGAKETQYF
TRBD2	TRBV12-3/TRBV12-4	TRBJ2-1	few	TGTGCCAGCAGGCGGACTAGCGGGGGGGAGGAGTTCTTC	CASRRTSGGEEFF
NA	TRBV10-2	TRBJ2-1	few	TGCGCCAGCACTAGGGACTCCTACAATGAGCAGTTCTTC	CASTRDSYNEQFF
NA	TRBV29-1	TRBJ2-3	NA	TGCAGCGTTGACAGGGGGGCAGATACGCAGTATTTT	CSVDRGADTQYF
NA	TRBV6-5	TRBJ2-2	NA	TGTGCCAGCAGCTCCAGGGTGAACACCGGGGAGCTGTTTTTT	CASSSRVNTGELFF
NA	TRBV11-2	TRBJ2-5	NA	TGTGCCAGCAGCCAAACTAGTTGGCAAGAGACCCAGTACTTC	CASSQTSWQETQYF
NA	TRBV5-1	TRBJ2-7	NA	TGCGCCAGCAGCTTGGTCGCAGGCTCCTACGAGCAGTACTTC	CASSLVAGSYEQYF
NA	TRBV6-4	TRBJ2-1	NA	TGTGCCAGCAGTGGGGAATACCCCCCAAGCTCCTACAATGAGCAGTTCTTC	CASSGEYPPSSYNEQFF
NA	TRBV10-3	TRBJ2-7	many	TGTGCCATCAGTGAGCCGGACAGCCCGTCCTACGAGCAGTACTTC	CAISEPDSPSYEQYF
NA	TRBV7-9	TRBJ1-1	NA	TGTGCCAGCAGCCCCCTTGAGGCGAACACTGAAGCTTTCTTT	CASSPLEANTEAFF
NA	TRBV7-9	TRBJ2-7	few	TGTGCCAGCAGCTCCACCCGGGAGATGAGGTACGAGCAGTACTTC	CASSSTREMRYEQYF
NA	TRBV5-1	TRBJ2-5	NA	TGCGCCAGCAGCTTTGGGGGGTACCAAGAGACCCAGTACTTC	CASSFGGYQETQYF
TRBD2	TRBV15	TRBJ2-3	few	TGTGCCACCAGCAGATCTACTAGCGGGACTGGATCAGATACGCAGTATTTT	CATSRSTSGTGSDTQYF
NA	TRBV12-3/TRBV12-4	TRBJ2-1	many	TGTGCCAGCAGTTGGGTCCCCTGGGCCATATACAGCAATGAGCAGTTCTTC	CASSWVPWAIYSNEQFF
TRBD2	TRBV5-4	TRBJ2-5	NA	TGTGCCAGCAGCTTGGAGCGGGGAGGAGAGACCCAGTACTTC	CASSLERGGETQYF
TRBD1	TRBV4-3	TRBJ2-2	many	TGCGCCAGCAGCCAAGGGCCCGGACAGGGATCCAACGGGGAGCTGTTTTTT	CASSQGPGQGSNGELFF
NA	TRBV7-8	TRBJ1-6	NA	TGTGCCAGCAGCTTAGGGACTGCCCTCAATTCACCCCTCCACTTT	CASSLGTALNSPLHF
TRBD2	TRBV20-1	TRBJ2-3	NA	TGCAGTGCCGGTCCACTAGCGGGAGTGACAGATACGCAGTATTTT	CSAGPLAGVTDTQYF
NA	TRBV5-1	TRBJ2-7	NA	TGCGCCAGCAGCTTGGCCCTCGACGGGAGCCCGCGCGAGCAGTACTTC	CASSLALDGSPREQYF
NA	TRBV24-1	TRBJ1-2	NA	TGTGCCACCAGTGTGGGGGGGTATGGCTACACCTTC	CATSVGGYGYTF
NA	TRBV6-2/TRBV6-3	TRBJ1-5	NA	TGTGCCACGACTTACAGGCTTTTCGATAGCAATCAGCCCCAGCATTTT	CATTYRLFDSNQPQHF